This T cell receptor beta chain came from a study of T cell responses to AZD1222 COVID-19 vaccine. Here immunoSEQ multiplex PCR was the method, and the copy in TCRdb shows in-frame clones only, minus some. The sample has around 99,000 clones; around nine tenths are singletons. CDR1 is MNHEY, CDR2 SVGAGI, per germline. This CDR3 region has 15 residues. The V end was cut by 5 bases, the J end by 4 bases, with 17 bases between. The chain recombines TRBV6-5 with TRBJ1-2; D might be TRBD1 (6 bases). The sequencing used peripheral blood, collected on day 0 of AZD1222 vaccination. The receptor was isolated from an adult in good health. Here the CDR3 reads CASSTLQGPLYGYTF. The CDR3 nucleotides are TGTGCCAGCAGTACACTACAGGGACCCCTCTATGGCTACACCTTC.